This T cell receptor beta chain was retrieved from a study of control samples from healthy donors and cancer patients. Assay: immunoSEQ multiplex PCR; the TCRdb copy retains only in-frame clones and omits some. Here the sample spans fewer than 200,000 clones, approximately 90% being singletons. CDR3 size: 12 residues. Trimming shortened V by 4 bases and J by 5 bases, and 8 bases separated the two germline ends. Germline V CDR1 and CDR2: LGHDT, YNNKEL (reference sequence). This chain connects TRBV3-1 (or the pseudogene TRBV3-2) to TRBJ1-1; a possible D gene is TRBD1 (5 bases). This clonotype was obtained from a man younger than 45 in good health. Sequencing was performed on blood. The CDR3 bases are TGTGCCAGCAGCCCCGGGGGGACTGAAGCTTTCTTT. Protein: CASSPGGTEAFF.